The rows below give T cell receptor beta chains drawn from one sample of a study of shared clonotypes between healthy human individuals. Libraries were prepared by immunoSEQ multiplex PCR; TCRdb keeps only in-frame clonotypes and omits some of them. The sample includes around 2.1 million clones, 90% to 97% seen only once; the top ten take around 0.13%. Sequencing was carried out using naive CD4+ T cells sorted from blood. The receptor source for this set is a young man in good health. CDR3s include the opening cysteine and the closing phenylalanine or tryptophan. A D gene is named only where the DNA matches it firmly. Rows may omit the clone size; those that give it use once, few, many or a size class.

v_gene	d_gene	abundance	j_gene	CDR3nt	CDR3aa
TRBV7-2	TRBD2	.	TRBJ2-7	TGTGCCAGCAGCCGTAGCGGGAGCTACTACGAGCAGTACTTC	CASSRSGSYYEQYF
TRBV7-9	.	.	TRBJ1-1	TGTGCCAGCATCATAGTCGGGGGCACTGAAGCTTTCTTT	CASIIVGGTEAFF
TRBV7-9	.	.	TRBJ2-2	TGTGCCAGCAGTTTTGGGTCTACGAACACCGGGGAGCTGTTTTTT	CASSFGSTNTGELFF
TRBV19	.	.	TRBJ1-1	TGTGCCAGTAGTATAGAGGCCGGCTGGACTGAAGCTTTCTTT	CASSIEAGWTEAFF
TRBV4-3	TRBD2	.	TRBJ2-1	TGCGCCAGCAGCCACGCAGGACTAGCGAGATACAATGAGCAGTTCTTC	CASSHAGLARYNEQFF
TRBV7-9	TRBD1	.	TRBJ1-2	TGTGCCAGCAGCTTAGGTCCGGGACAGGGGACCGGCTATGGCTACACCTTC	CASSLGPGQGTGYGYTF
TRBV13	.	.	TRBJ2-4	TGTGCCAGCAGCGTGGGACCTAGATTAGCCAAAAACATTCAGTACTTC	CASSVGPRLAKNIQYF
TRBV7-8	.	once	TRBJ2-2	TGTGCCAGCAGCTTGGACAGTACCGGGGAGCTGTTTTTT	CASSLDSTGELFF
TRBV7-3	TRBD2	.	TRBJ2-3	TGTGCCAGCAGCTTACAGCGGGGAGGCACAGATACGCAGTATTTT	CASSLQRGGTDTQYF
TRBV7-2	.	.	TRBJ2-7	TGTGCCAGCAGCGTAGGTCCGACCTACGAGCAGTACTTC	CASSVGPTYEQYF
TRBV5-1	.	.	TRBJ2-1	TGCGCCAGCAGCTTGGCTCTTGGAGAGGGTGAGCAGTTCTTC	CASSLALGEGEQFF
TRBV6-1	.	.	TRBJ2-7	TGTGCCAGCAGTGTGGACAGCTACGAGCAGTACTTC	CASSVDSYEQYF
TRBV18	.	.	TRBJ2-3	TGTGCCAGCTCACCGGGGGCAGTAGATACGCAGTATTTT	CASSPGAVDTQYF
TRBV11-2	.	.	TRBJ2-3	TGTGCCAGCAGCTCAGGGGGGAACACCTACACAGATACGCAGTATTTT	CASSSGGNTYTDTQYF
TRBV7-9	.	.	TRBJ1-1	TGTGCCAGCAGCACCAGGGACACTGAAGCTTTCTTT	CASSTRDTEAFF
TRBV6-5	TRBD1	.	TRBJ2-7	TGTGCCAGCAGCCGCGACAGGGCTTCAAACGAGCAGTACTTC	CASSRDRASNEQYF
TRBV7-9	TRBD2	.	TRBJ2-7	TGTGCCAGCAGCTTTAGCGGGGTAACCTACGAGCAGTACTTC	CASSFSGVTYEQYF